This T cell receptor (beta chain) was profiled in a study of CD8 T cells in Susac syndrome. The authors reverse transcribed roughly 0.5 to 1 ug RNA with random hexamers. Each CDR3 protein gets one entry after TCRdb re-called the immunoSEQ multiplex PCR reads with MiXCR. This table holds around 130,000 distinct CDR3 sequences, about 95% found once. V lost 6 bases, J lost 0 bases, and 11 bases lay in between. The CDR3 consists of 14 residues. In germline, CDR1 is LNHDA, CDR2 SQIVND (reference sequence). This sequence was found in a human donor in good health. The sequenced sample was CD4+ T cells from PBMCs. The chain couples TRBV19 to TRBJ2-5, with D unresolved. This CDR3 is CASSGAPYQETQYF. The CDR3 DNA follows: TGTGCCAGTAGCGGAGCCCCATACCAAGAGACCCAGTACTTC.